The rows below give T cell receptor beta chains drawn from one sample of a study of early T cells in non-severe SARS-CoV-2 infection. TCRdb analysed the 5' RACE reads with MiXCR anew, one entry per CDR3 protein. Among 55,000 to 70,000 distinct CDR3 sequences listed, more than 3.5% were seen once. This material consisted of whole blood, taken at baseline. These TCRs come from an adult who was a healthcare worker with PCR-confirmed SARS-CoV-2 infection or an uninfected control (not recorded which). The donor label of this sample is uncertain. CDR3s include the opening cysteine and the closing phenylalanine or tryptophan. A D gene is named only where the DNA matches it firmly. A clone size is listed for some rows: how often the clone was seen (once, few, many), or a class if it is expanded.

v_gene: TRBV30; d_gene: NA; abundance: few; j_gene: TRBJ1-5; CDR3aa: CAWSVGVQPQHF; CDR3nt: TGTGCCTGGAGTGTAGGGGTTCAGCCCCAGCATTTT
v_gene: TRBV20-1; d_gene: NA; abundance: many; j_gene: TRBJ2-1; CDR3aa: CSARDTRTYNEQFF; CDR3nt: TGCAGTGCTAGAGACACCCGAACCTACAATGAGCAGTTCTTC
v_gene: TRBV4-2; d_gene: TRBD2; abundance: many; j_gene: TRBJ2-1; CDR3aa: CASSQDIAGGSYNEQFF; CDR3nt: TGTGCCAGCAGCCAAGATATCGCGGGGGGGTCCTACAATGAGCAGTTCTTC
v_gene: TRBV24-1; d_gene: TRBD1; abundance: many; j_gene: TRBJ2-3; CDR3aa: CATSIGDRELEETYTDTQYF; CDR3nt: TGTGCCACCAGTATCGGTGACAGGGAGCTAGAAGAGACCTACACAGATACGCAGTATTTT
v_gene: TRBV5-1; d_gene: TRBD1; abundance: NA; j_gene: TRBJ1-1; CDR3aa: CASSRGQGITEAFF; CDR3nt: TGCGCCAGCAGCCGGGGACAGGGGATCACTGAAGCTTTCTTT
v_gene: TRBV11-2; d_gene: TRBD2; abundance: many; j_gene: TRBJ2-2; CDR3aa: CASSSGLPPGELFF; CDR3nt: TGTGCCAGCAGCTCGGGACTACCCCCCGGGGAGCTGTTTTTT
v_gene: TRBV20-1; d_gene: TRBD2; abundance: NA; j_gene: TRBJ2-3; CDR3aa: CSARDSSGGAREQYF; CDR3nt: TGCAGTGCTAGAGATTCTAGCGGGGGGGCCCGGGAGCAGTATTTT
v_gene: TRBV12-3/TRBV12-4; d_gene: NA; abundance: many; j_gene: TRBJ1-1; CDR3aa: CASSPRVLFTEAFF; CDR3nt: TGTGCCAGCAGCCCCCGGGTGCTGTTCACTGAAGCTTTCTTT
v_gene: TRBV12-3/TRBV12-4; d_gene: NA; abundance: many; j_gene: TRBJ2-2; CDR3aa: CASSFLADTGELFF; CDR3nt: NA
v_gene: TRBV7-9; d_gene: NA; abundance: NA; j_gene: TRBJ1-3; CDR3aa: CASSYGRPSGNTIYF; CDR3nt: TGTGCCAGCAGCTACGGACGTCCCTCTGGAAACACCATATATTTT
v_gene: TRBV4-3; d_gene: TRBD1; abundance: few; j_gene: TRBJ1-1; CDR3aa: CASSHPGQGAPKNTEAFF; CDR3nt: TGCGCCAGCAGCCATCCGGGACAGGGGGCCCCTAAGAACACTGAAGCTTTCTTT
v_gene: TRBV6-5; d_gene: TRBD1; abundance: many; j_gene: TRBJ2-7; CDR3aa: CASSYSWTGLGLKPYEQYF; CDR3nt: TGTGCCAGCAGTTACTCCTGGACAGGGCTAGGCCTAAAACCCTACGAGCAGTACTTC
v_gene: TRBV28; d_gene: TRBD2; abundance: many; j_gene: TRBJ2-2; CDR3aa: CASSSPFLAVNTGELFF; CDR3nt: TGTGCCAGCAGTTCCCCCTTCCTAGCGGTGAACACCGGGGAGCTGTTTTTT
v_gene: TRBV6-1; d_gene: TRBD1; abundance: many; j_gene: TRBJ1-2; CDR3aa: CASSELAGQVYGYTF; CDR3nt: TGTGCCAGCAGTGAACTTGCGGGACAGGTCTATGGCTACACCTTC
v_gene: TRBV7-8; d_gene: TRBD1; abundance: NA; j_gene: TRBJ2-7; CDR3aa: CASSLTGGWYEQYF; CDR3nt: TGTGCCAGCAGCCTTACAGGGGGATGGTACGAGCAGTACTTC
v_gene: TRBV15; d_gene: TRBD1; abundance: few; j_gene: TRBJ2-3; CDR3aa: CATSPRGRGPLDTQYF; CDR3nt: TGTGCCACCAGCCCGAGGGGTAGGGGGCCCCTGGATACGCAGTATTTT
v_gene: TRBV7-6; d_gene: NA; abundance: many; j_gene: TRBJ1-2; CDR3aa: CASSSISTGLYGYTF; CDR3nt: TGTGCCAGCAGTTCCATTTCGACAGGACTTTATGGCTACACCTTC
v_gene: TRBV7-6; d_gene: NA; abundance: many; j_gene: TRBJ1-6; CDR3aa: CASSLDQGSDSPLHF; CDR3nt: TGTGCCAGCAGCTTAGATCAGGGTTCCGATTCACCCCTCCACTTT
v_gene: TRBV5-1; d_gene: NA; abundance: NA; j_gene: TRBJ2-7; CDR3aa: CASSSAGHLYEQYF; CDR3nt: TGCGCCAGCAGCTCCGCGGGACACCTCTACGAGCAGTACTTC
v_gene: TRBV2; d_gene: NA; abundance: NA; j_gene: TRBJ2-2; CDR3aa: CTSSDKGRVNTGELFF; CDR3nt: TGTACCAGCAGTGACAAAGGACGAGTGAACACCGGGGAGCTGTTTTTT
v_gene: TRBV12-3/TRBV12-4; d_gene: NA; abundance: NA; j_gene: TRBJ2-2; CDR3aa: CASIRRGNTGELFF; CDR3nt: TGTGCCAGCATCCGGCGAGGTAACACCGGGGAGCTGTTTTTT
v_gene: TRBV12-3/TRBV12-4; d_gene: TRBD2; abundance: many; j_gene: TRBJ2-1; CDR3aa: CASLAHGLAVYNEQFF; CDR3nt: TGTGCCAGCCTTGCCCACGGACTAGCGGTCTACAATGAGCAGTTCTTC
v_gene: TRBV5-4; d_gene: NA; abundance: NA; j_gene: TRBJ1-2; CDR3aa: CASSSGGVGGAYGYTF; CDR3nt: TGTGCCAGCAGCTCCGGGGGCGTGGGGGGCGCCTATGGCTACACCTTC
v_gene: TRBV20-1; d_gene: NA; abundance: many; j_gene: TRBJ1-1; CDR3aa: CSARALTGYTEAFF; CDR3nt: TGCAGTGCTAGAGCCCTAACAGGGTACACTGAAGCTTTCTTT
v_gene: TRBV3-1; d_gene: NA; abundance: NA; j_gene: TRBJ1-2; CDR3aa: CASSTGERYGYTF; CDR3nt: TGTGCCAGCAGCACCGGGGAGCGGTATGGCTACACCTTC
v_gene: TRBV27; d_gene: NA; abundance: NA; j_gene: TRBJ1-2; CDR3aa: CASGTGLDNYGYTF; CDR3nt: TGTGCCAGCGGAACAGGGTTGGATAACTATGGCTACACCTTC
v_gene: TRBV11-2; d_gene: NA; abundance: many; j_gene: TRBJ1-5; CDR3aa: CASSLRPAFGEPQHF; CDR3nt: TGTGCCAGCAGCTTAAGGCCAGCCTTTGGAGAACCCCAGCATTTT
v_gene: TRBV10-3; d_gene: TRBD2; abundance: NA; j_gene: TRBJ2-5; CDR3aa: CAISARLAGTETQYF; CDR3nt: TGTGCCATCAGTGCGCGGCTAGCGGGCACAGAGACCCAGTACTTC
v_gene: TRBV12-3/TRBV12-4; d_gene: NA; abundance: few; j_gene: TRBJ2-7; CDR3aa: CASTLGRDPGEQYF; CDR3nt: TGTGCCAGCACCCTGGGCCGGGATCCTGGGGAGCAGTACTTC
v_gene: TRBV7-9; d_gene: NA; abundance: many; j_gene: TRBJ2-7; CDR3aa: CASSLSGDEQYF; CDR3nt: TGTGCCAGCAGCTTAAGTGGGGACGAGCAGTACTTC
v_gene: TRBV7-6; d_gene: NA; abundance: many; j_gene: TRBJ2-2; CDR3aa: CASRSGHNTGELFF; CDR3nt: TGTGCCAGCCGATCTGGACACAACACCGGGGAGCTGTTTTTT
v_gene: TRBV5-4; d_gene: NA; abundance: many; j_gene: TRBJ2-2; CDR3aa: CASSLKRGGGELFF; CDR3nt: TGTGCCAGCAGCTTGAAAAGGGGTGGCGGGGAGCTGTTTTTT
v_gene: TRBV7-9; d_gene: TRBD1; abundance: many; j_gene: TRBJ1-5; CDR3aa: CASSPGQGINQPQHF; CDR3nt: TGTGCCAGCAGCCCGGGACAGGGGATAAATCAGCCCCAGCATTTT
v_gene: TRBV20-1; d_gene: NA; abundance: many; j_gene: TRBJ2-5; CDR3aa: CSAREPHRGAAYF; CDR3nt: TGCAGTGCTAGAGAGCCACATAGGGGTGCCGCGTACTTC
v_gene: TRBV6-6; d_gene: NA; abundance: many; j_gene: TRBJ2-7; CDR3aa: CASSYSEPGLRDF; CDR3nt: TGTGCCAGCAGTTACTCAGAACCGGGGTTGAGGGACTTC
v_gene: TRBV27; d_gene: TRBD1; abundance: NA; j_gene: TRBJ1-1; CDR3aa: CASTRQGAYTEAFF; CDR3nt: TGTGCCAGCACCCGCCAGGGGGCTTACACTGAAGCTTTCTTT
v_gene: TRBV20-1; d_gene: TRBD2; abundance: many; j_gene: TRBJ2-2; CDR3aa: CSARLLAGANTGELFF; CDR3nt: TGCAGTGCTAGATTATTAGCGGGGGCCAACACCGGGGAGCTGTTTTTT
v_gene: TRBV9; d_gene: NA; abundance: NA; j_gene: TRBJ2-5; CDR3aa: CASSVGGGSGETQYF; CDR3nt: TGTGCCAGCAGCGTAGGAGGAGGTAGCGGAGAGACCCAGTACTTC
v_gene: TRBV12-3/TRBV12-4; d_gene: NA; abundance: many; j_gene: TRBJ2-5; CDR3aa: CASNLRTAQETQYF; CDR3nt: TGTGCCAGCAATCTCAGGACAGCCCAAGAGACCCAGTACTTC
v_gene: TRBV27; d_gene: TRBD1; abundance: few; j_gene: TRBJ1-2; CDR3aa: CASSIHRGQGYTF; CDR3nt: TGTGCCAGCAGTATCCACAGGGGGCAAGGCTACACCTTC
v_gene: TRBV28; d_gene: NA; abundance: NA; j_gene: TRBJ2-7; CDR3aa: CASRGDPTHEQYF; CDR3nt: TGTGCCAGCCGGGGCGACCCGACCCACGAGCAGTACTTC
v_gene: TRBV7-3; d_gene: TRBD1; abundance: many; j_gene: TRBJ1-1; CDR3aa: CASSLNRGGEAFF; CDR3nt: TGTGCCAGCAGCTTAAACAGGGGAGGTGAAGCTTTCTTT
v_gene: TRBV3-1; d_gene: NA; abundance: few; j_gene: TRBJ1-2; CDR3aa: CASSQALAVTEGYTF; CDR3nt: TGTGCCAGCAGCCAAGCTCTAGCGGTGACCGAGGGCTACACCTTC
v_gene: TRBV7-2; d_gene: TRBD1; abundance: few; j_gene: TRBJ1-1; CDR3aa: CASSVVVTGEAFF; CDR3nt: TGTGCCAGCAGCGTAGTTGTGACAGGGGAAGCTTTCTTT
v_gene: TRBV12-3/TRBV12-4; d_gene: NA; abundance: few; j_gene: TRBJ2-6; CDR3aa: CASSQALSSNVLTF; CDR3nt: TGTGCCAGCAGCCAGGCGTTATCTTCAAACGTCCTGACTTTC
v_gene: TRBV4-1; d_gene: NA; abundance: NA; j_gene: TRBJ1-3; CDR3aa: CASSGYGTRHYTIYF; CDR3nt: TGCGCCAGCAGCGGTTACGGGACCCGGCACTACACCATATATTTT
v_gene: TRBV20-1; d_gene: NA; abundance: few; j_gene: TRBJ2-5; CDR3aa: CSAPGGLASETQYF; CDR3nt: TGCAGTGCCCCGGGGGGCCTAGCTTCTGAGACCCAGTACTTC
v_gene: TRBV3-1; d_gene: TRBD1; abundance: NA; j_gene: TRBJ2-1; CDR3aa: CASSQMRPGGPNEQFF; CDR3nt: TGTGCCAGCAGCCAAATGAGGCCAGGGGGCCCCAATGAGCAGTTCTTC
v_gene: TRBV9; d_gene: TRBD2; abundance: NA; j_gene: TRBJ2-7; CDR3aa: CASSEGLAGREQYF; CDR3nt: TGTGCCAGCAGCGAGGGACTAGCGGGGAGAGAGCAGTACTTC
v_gene: TRBV20-1; d_gene: TRBD1; abundance: many; j_gene: TRBJ2-3; CDR3aa: CSARVGQGVTDTQYF; CDR3nt: TGCAGTGCTAGAGTCGGACAGGGGGTAACAGATACGCAGTATTTT
v_gene: TRBV20-1; d_gene: NA; abundance: NA; j_gene: TRBJ1-4; CDR3aa: CSASVRTTKLATNEKLFF; CDR3nt: TGCAGTGCTAGCGTCCGGACAACCAAACTTGCAACTAATGAAAAACTGTTTTTT
v_gene: TRBV4-3; d_gene: NA; abundance: few; j_gene: TRBJ1-2; CDR3aa: CASSPLGENYGYTF; CDR3nt: TGCGCCAGCAGCCCGTTGGGGGAGAACTATGGCTACACCTTC
v_gene: TRBV18; d_gene: TRBD1; abundance: few; j_gene: TRBJ2-2; CDR3aa: CASSPGTVGTGELFF; CDR3nt: TGTGCCAGCTCACCAGGGACAGTTGGCACCGGGGAGCTGTTTTTT
v_gene: TRBV29-1; d_gene: TRBD1; abundance: many; j_gene: TRBJ1-2; CDR3aa: CSAGPDRVGYGYTF; CDR3nt: TGCAGCGCCGGACCCGACAGGGTAGGGTATGGCTACACCTTC
v_gene: TRBV30; d_gene: TRBD1; abundance: many; j_gene: TRBJ1-2; CDR3aa: CAWSGQGNYGYTF; CDR3nt: TGTGCCTGGAGCGGACAGGGCAACTATGGCTACACCTTC
v_gene: TRBV4-3; d_gene: TRBD1; abundance: few; j_gene: TRBJ1-6; CDR3aa: CASSQTQGANSPLHF; CDR3nt: TGCGCCAGCAGCCAGACACAGGGGGCGAATTCACCCCTCCACTTT
v_gene: TRBV5-1; d_gene: NA; abundance: NA; j_gene: TRBJ1-2; CDR3aa: CASSLESGRNYGYTF; CDR3nt: TGCGCCAGCAGCTTGGAGTCAGGGCGTAACTATGGCTACACCTTC
v_gene: TRBV7-2; d_gene: TRBD1; abundance: many; j_gene: TRBJ2-2; CDR3aa: CASSLVAIQGANTGELFF; CDR3nt: TGTGCCAGCAGCTTAGTCGCTATACAGGGGGCGAACACCGGGGAGCTGTTTTTT
v_gene: TRBV9; d_gene: TRBD2; abundance: few; j_gene: TRBJ2-7; CDR3aa: CASSVGGRGDSYEQYF; CDR3nt: TGTGCCAGCAGCGTAGGAGGGCGGGGGGACTCCTACGAGCAGTACTTC
v_gene: TRBV20-1; d_gene: NA; abundance: few; j_gene: TRBJ1-1; CDR3aa: CSARRGLQDTEAFF; CDR3nt: TGCAGTGCTAGGAGGGGTCTGCAGGACACTGAAGCTTTCTTT